The entry that follows covers one TCR beta chain sequence. The antigen remains unidentified. Germline CDR1 LNHDA, CDR2 SQIVND (reference sequence). The CDR3 runs 14 residues. Trimming removed 5 bases from V and 8 bases from J; junction bases left unmatched: 6. This record comes from a study of siplizumab effects on memory and regulatory T cells. Clones were sequenced by immunoSEQ multiplex PCR, and TCRdb holds only the in-frame ones, with some missing. The profile shows roughly 100,000 clones, about 92% of them singletons. Findings of the study overall: Suppressive activity of Tregs proliferating in siplizumab cultures remained unconfirmed. Naive T cells were seen as more diverse than memory cells and as major alloresponse contributors. Assignment of a naive or memory phenotype failed for roughly 80-96% of the proliferating CD4+ or CD8+ clones.

Sequences were obtained from CD4+ T cells sorted from blood. This sequence was found in a human donor in good health. The rearrangement uses TRBV19 and TRBJ1-4; 9 nucleotides line up with TRBD1. As DNA, the CDR3 is TGTGCCAGTAGTCCGGGACAGGGTAGGGAAAAACTGTTTTTT. Translating gives CASSPGQGREKLFF.